The T cell receptor beta chain described here comes from a study of blood T cell repertoires in COVID-19. Study summary: There were acute and convalescent COVID-19 samples, and they came from the United States, Italy and Spain.

V shed 4 bases, J shed 2 bases, and the junction held 8 bases outside the gene matches. This CDR3 spans 15 amino acids. Germline V gene lookup returns CDR1 SNHLY and CDR2 FYNNEI. Enrollment of patients from Seattle took place during active infection, with longitudinal follow-up. The table came from immunoSEQ multiplex PCR; TCRdb's copy has only in-frame clones and leaves some out. The repertoire holds approximately 210,000 clones, with approximately 84% as singletons. The specimen was peripheral blood. The clonotype was recovered from a man in his fifties with COVID-19, enrolled during active disease. V gene TRBV2 combines with J gene TRBJ2-7; 7 nucleotides agree with TRBD2. CDR3 in amino acids: CASSVVGGRTYEQYF. CDR3 nucleotide sequence: TGTGCCAGCAGTGTGGTCGGCGGGAGAACCTACGAGCAGTACTTC.